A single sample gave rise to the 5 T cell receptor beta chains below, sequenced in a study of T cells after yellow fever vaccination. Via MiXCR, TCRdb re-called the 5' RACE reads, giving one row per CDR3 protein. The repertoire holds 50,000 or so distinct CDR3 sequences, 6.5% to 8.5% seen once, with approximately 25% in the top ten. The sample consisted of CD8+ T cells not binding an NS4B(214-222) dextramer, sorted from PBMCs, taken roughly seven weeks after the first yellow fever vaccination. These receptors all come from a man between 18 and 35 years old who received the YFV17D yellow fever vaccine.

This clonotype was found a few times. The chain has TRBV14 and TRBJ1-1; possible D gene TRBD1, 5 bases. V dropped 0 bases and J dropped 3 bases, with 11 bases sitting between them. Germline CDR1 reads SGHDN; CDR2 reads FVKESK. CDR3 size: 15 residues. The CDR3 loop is CASSQEPGFYTEAFF. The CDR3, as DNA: TGTGCCAGCAGCCAAGAACCAGGGTTTTACACTGAAGCTTTCTTT.

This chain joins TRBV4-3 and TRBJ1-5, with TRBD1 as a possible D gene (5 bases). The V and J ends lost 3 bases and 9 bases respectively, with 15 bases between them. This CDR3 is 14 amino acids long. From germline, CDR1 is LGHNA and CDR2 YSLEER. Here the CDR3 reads CASSHGHGSTPQHF. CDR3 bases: TGCGCCAGCAGCCACGGACACGGCTCGACGCCCCAGCATTTT.

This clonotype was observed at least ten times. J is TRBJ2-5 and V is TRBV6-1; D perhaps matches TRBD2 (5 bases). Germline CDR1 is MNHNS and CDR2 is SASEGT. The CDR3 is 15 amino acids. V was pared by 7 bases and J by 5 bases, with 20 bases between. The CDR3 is CASTEGPASQETQYF. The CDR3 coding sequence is TGTGCCAGCACCGAGGGTCCAGCCTCTCAGGAGACCCAGTACTTC.

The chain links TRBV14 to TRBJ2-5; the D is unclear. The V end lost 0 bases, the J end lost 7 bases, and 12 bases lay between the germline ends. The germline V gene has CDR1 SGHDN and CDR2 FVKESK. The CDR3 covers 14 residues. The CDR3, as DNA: TGTGCCAGCAGCCAAGAAAGAACAGCTTGGACCCAGTACTTC. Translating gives CASSQERTAWTQYF.

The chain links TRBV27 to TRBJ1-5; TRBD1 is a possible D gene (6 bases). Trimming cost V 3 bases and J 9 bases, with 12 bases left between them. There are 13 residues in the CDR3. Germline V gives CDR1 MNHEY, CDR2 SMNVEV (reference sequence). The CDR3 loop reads CASSFGGAWPQHF. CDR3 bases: TGTGCCAGCAGTTTCGGGGGGGCTTGGCCCCAGCATTTT.